This TCR beta chain was sequenced for a study of sequential checkpoint blockade in melanoma (dated by TCRdb to the late 2010s). Study-wide context: Patients were randomized 1:1 to first-line nivolumab followed by ipilimumab (arm A) or ipilimumab followed by nivolumab (arm B). For approximately 23 patients, matched tumor biopsies were taken both before treatment and at week 13, after single-agent nivolumab (arm A) or ipilimumab (arm B). Maintenance nivolumab came after both trial sequences. DNA from some 89 melanoma tumor samples collected before treatment underwent TCRbeta immunosequencing. The same lesion was the source of roughly four fifths of the matched pre- and post-treatment tumor biopsy pairs. Study-wide findings and limitations: The model for predicting response that combines TCR metrics with mutation burden needs to be validated in larger, independent patient cohorts. Clinical benefit was about 30 times more likely to be achieved by patients whose tumor T-cell fraction and clonality increased by week 13. Within-arm analyses of tumor T-cell fraction were limited by small sample sizes and reduced statistical power. Among patients in the nivolumab-first arm (arm A), tumor TIL clonality before treatment was associated with response (P = .04). PD-L1 staining and CD8+ T-cell counts correlated with tumor T-cell fraction and clonality, whereas mutational load did not.

V loses 5 bases of germline sequence and J loses 9 bases, and the interval between the two ends is 20 bases. From the cysteine through the phenylalanine, the CDR3 covers 16 amino acids. Only the CDR3 portion is preserved as DNA: 48 bases, with reading frame beginning at the first base. The CDR1 and CDR2 encoded by the germline V gene (reference sequence) are LNHDA and SQIVND. The immunoSEQ Assay was used to immunosequence TCRbeta CDR3 regions from genomic DNA. Before high-throughput sequencing, the genomic DNA was amplified using bias-controlled multiplex PCR. For the original study's pipeline: To quantify the absolute abundance of each unique TCRbeta CDR3 region, the sequences were collapsed and filtered. Clonality was defined as 1 minus Pielou's evenness and was calculated using productive rearrangements only. Tumor T-cell fraction was calculated by normalizing TCRbeta template counts to usable DNA, which was estimated from several housekeeping genes. A previously published method was used to identify clones whose frequencies were significantly greater in on-treatment samples than in baseline samples. The clones in this table, taken by TCRdb from immuneACCESS, are in-frame only. Not every clone is retained; where verified, under half of the shortfall comes from an unresolved V gene, and the cause of the rest is unknown. V and J calls and clone size are as listed in that table; D and trimming were resolved from the DNA. Here the sample has 1,500 to 2,000 clones; roughly a quarter occur a single time. The ten largest clones add up to around 8.7% of the sample.

According to the study, the label for this sample's treatment or condition signals: randomized to nivolumab then ipilimumab (arm A) or the reverse (arm B). None of the patients in the trial had previously been given DNA-damaging chemotherapy. Samples were obtained from patients with melanoma enrolled in CheckMate 064, a randomized, open-label phase II trial of sequential checkpoint blockade. Genomic DNA from formalin-fixed paraffin-embedded (FFPE) tissue samples was used for tumor TCR sequencing. As for this clone: The antigen this receptor binds is unknown. No qualities accompany the bases; no much larger clone lies one base away.

This sequence uses TRBV19 and TRBJ1-6; the best D guess is TRBD1, with 5 bases matching. The origin of this receptor is a human donor with melanoma. Source: tumor tissue (inferred from file names), taken from a patient given nivolumab and ipilimumab in sequence. The CDR3 region has the sequence CASSSRGGFSGSPLHF. DNA sequence: TGTGCCAGTAGTTCCCGGGGGGGGTTCTCGGGTTCACCCCTCCACTTT.